The 7 T cell receptor beta chains presented below share a single source sample, sequenced in a study of T cell repertoires in cytomegalovirus infection. TCRdb re-called the reads with MiXCR, one entry per CDR3 protein. The table has 400,000 or so distinct CDR3 sequences, less than 20% seen once; the top ten hold approximately 10%. The sample consisted of PBMCs. All receptors derive from a human donor in good health (CMV status not recorded). Some clones in this sample may be carry-over from other donors' samples.

CDR3 sequence (DNA): TGTGCCAGCAGCTTGTCGGGAGCGGAGACCCAGTACTTC. Its protein is CASSLSGAETQYF. The J gene is TRBJ2-5, the V gene TRBV7-4; perhaps TRBD2 as D (6 bases). CDR1 is SGHVT, CDR2 SQSDAQ, per germline. Trimming stripped 3 bases from V and 5 bases from J, with 10 bases between. This CDR3 is 13 amino acids long.

In its sample, this clonotype was seen many times. The chain combines TRBV12-3 or TRBV12-4 with TRBJ1-3, with unresolved D. Trimming shortened V by 4 bases and J by 3 bases, and 4 bases separated the two germline ends. The CDR3 consists of 12 residues. The CDR3 bases are TGTGCCAGCAGTTGGGGTGGAAACACCATATATTTT. It translates to CASSWGGNTIYF.

As concerns this clonotype: Being one base from a much bigger clone, this may be a read error. This chain joins TRBV7-6 and TRBJ2-1; TRBD2 matches at 7 bases. The CDR3 covers 15 residues. From germline, CDR1 is SGHVS and CDR2 FNYEAQ. The CDR3 nucleotides read TGTGCCAGCAGGACGAAGCGGGACTCCTACAATGTGCAGTTCTTC. This sequence encodes CASRTKRDSYNVQFF.

This chain joins TRBV18 and TRBJ2-7, with 10 bases identical to TRBD1. The V and J ends lost 0 bases and 7 bases, in that order; junction bases with no gene match: 9. CDR3 length equals 16 residues. The V gene's germline CDR1 is KGHSH and CDR2 LQKENI. CDR3 residues: CASSPPTGTGVREQYF. Here the CDR3 DNA reads TGTGCCAGCTCACCACCAACCGGGACAGGGGTTAGGGAGCAGTACTTC.

This clonotype was found many times. The J gene is TRBJ1-1, the V gene TRBV7-6, with a weak D call TRBD1 (5 bases). The length of the CDR3 is 12 residues. V shed 5 bases and J shed 7 bases, with 11 bases lying between them. Germline CDR1 and CDR2: SGHVS and FNYEAQ. CDR3 amino acids: CASSPGGNEAFF. As DNA, the CDR3 is TGTGCCAGCAGCCCCGGGGGTAATGAAGCTTTCTTT.

V usage is TRBV20-1 and J usage is TRBJ2-3, with D possibly being TRBD1 (6 bases). V lost 2 bases to trimming and J lost 2 bases, with 20 bases between them. The germline CDR1 and CDR2 sequences are DFQATT and SNEGSKA (reference sequence). The length of the CDR3 is 17 residues. CDR3 sequence: CSARTAPGQGSTDTQYF. Here the CDR3 DNA reads TGCAGTGCTAGAACCGCACCGGGACAAGGATCCACAGATACGCAGTATTTT.

The genes are TRBV5-1 and TRBJ1-2; TRBD1 matches at 9 bases. CDR1 is SGHRS, CDR2 YFSETQ, per germline. This CDR3 contains 16 residues. Germline trimming cut 4 bases from V and 3 bases from J; bases unmatched to any gene: 10. The CDR3 coding sequence is TGCGCCAGCAGCGACCTGACAGGGGGGGCCGACTATGGCTACACCTTC. Protein product: CASSDLTGGADYGYTF.